The clone carrying this TCR beta chain came up many times. The CDR3 end falls 3 residues outside the read, so it is completed with the germline J gene. The data derive from a study of T cell clonality in common variable immunodeficiency. The assay was immunoSEQ multiplex PCR, and TCRdb's table has in-frame clones only and misses some. The sample was found to contain around 40,000 clones, and every one recurs. Looked up from germline, CDR1 is SGHTA and CDR2 is FQGTGA. Trimming took 2 bases from V and 4 from J, leaving 6 bases between them. The CDR3 covers 13 residues. Patients and controls were mostly of Caucasian heritage. Heparinized whole blood, about 5 to 8.5 ml, came from each donor.

V gene TRBV7-3 combines with J gene TRBJ2-1; no reliable D call. The source is a person aged 18-70 years in good health. Sequencing used peripheral blood mononuclear cells. The sequenced CDR3 bases are TGTGCCAGCAGCTTAGAGCTGTACAATGAG. It specifies CASSLELYNE. The CDR3 reads in full as CASSLELYNEQFF.